The rows below give T cell receptor beta chains drawn from one sample of a study of naive and memory T cell subsets. In TCRdb, the UMI-ligation and nested PCR reads were re-called with MiXCR into one record per CDR3 protein. The sample contains over 110,000 distinct CDR3 sequences, roughly a fifth of which appear only once. The sequenced material came from naive CD8+ T cells from blood. The receptors here all came from a human donor in good health. The CDR3 runs from the conserved cysteine through the conserved F or W. Each record gives: CDR3 length, D gene, V gene, clone size, J gene, CDR3 DNA, CDR3 protein. A D gene is named only where the DNA matches it firmly. Some rows mark clone size as missing; the rest say once, few, many or name a class of expanded clone.

cdr3_length: 13; d_call: TRBD2; v_call: TRBV28; clone_size: few; j_call: TRBJ2-5; cdr3_nt: TGTGCCAGCAGGTTAGCGGGAGAAGAGACCCAGTACTTC; cdr3_aa: CASRLAGEETQYF
cdr3_length: 14; d_call: TRBD2; v_call: TRBV12-3/TRBV12-4; clone_size: -; j_call: TRBJ2-7; cdr3_nt: TGTGCCAGCAGTGCGGGGGGGACGACCTACGAGCAGTACTTC; cdr3_aa: CASSAGGTTYEQYF
cdr3_length: 13; d_call: -; v_call: TRBV3-1; clone_size: few; j_call: TRBJ1-2; cdr3_nt: TGTGCCAGCAGCTCGATCGGGGGTTCTGGCTACACCTTC; cdr3_aa: CASSSIGGSGYTF
cdr3_length: 10; d_call: -; v_call: TRBV28; clone_size: -; j_call: TRBJ2-5; cdr3_nt: TGTGCCAGCAGTTTGGGGACCCAGTACTTC; cdr3_aa: CASSLGTQYF
cdr3_length: 12; d_call: -; v_call: TRBV29-1; clone_size: -; j_call: TRBJ1-1; cdr3_nt: TGCAGCGTTGGAAGAGGGCTCACTGAAGCTTTCTTT; cdr3_aa: CSVGRGLTEAFF
cdr3_length: 19; d_call: TRBD2; v_call: TRBV28; clone_size: -; j_call: TRBJ2-1; cdr3_nt: TGTGCCAGCAGTTTACCTAGCGGGAGGACCCCCGACGAGTACAATGAGCAGTTCTTC; cdr3_aa: CASSLPSGRTPDEYNEQFF
cdr3_length: 13; d_call: TRBD2; v_call: TRBV12-3/TRBV12-4; clone_size: -; j_call: TRBJ2-1; cdr3_nt: TGTGCCAGCAGTCCTAATATAGCGGGAGGGGAGTTCTTC; cdr3_aa: CASSPNIAGGEFF
cdr3_length: 15; d_call: TRBD1; v_call: TRBV29-1; clone_size: -; j_call: TRBJ2-7; cdr3_nt: TGCAGCACCATTGGGGGACAGGGGCGGCGATACGAGCAGTACTTC; cdr3_aa: CSTIGGQGRRYEQYF
cdr3_length: 13; d_call: -; v_call: TRBV7-2; clone_size: -; j_call: TRBJ2-7; cdr3_nt: TGTGCCAGCAGCTTAGTGGTCGGATACGAGCAGTACTTC; cdr3_aa: CASSLVVGYEQYF
cdr3_length: 13; d_call: TRBD2; v_call: TRBV19; clone_size: many; j_call: TRBJ2-1; cdr3_nt: TGTGCCAGTAGTCCCGGACTAGCGGGGGAGCAGTTCTTC; cdr3_aa: CASSPGLAGEQFF